This entry concerns a single TCR beta chain. Its antigen is as yet unknown. These data are taken from a study of T cell responses to AZD1222 COVID-19 vaccine. Study-level results: CD4 TCRs associated with vaccination spanned spike, dominating at 160-218 and 743-854.

Some clones are missing from TCRdb's copy, which holds only in-frame ones; the method was immunoSEQ multiplex PCR. The sample carries about 150,000 clones, roughly 87% recorded once. Germline CDR1 MDHEN, CDR2 SYDVKM. V was clipped by 5 bases and J by 3 bases, with 10 bases between them. The CDR3 is 13 residues long. Pooling covered second doses at about 4 or about 12 weeks. This TCR came from an adult who received the AZD1222 COVID-19 vaccine. The J gene is TRBJ1-1, the V gene TRBV28, with D tentatively TRBD1 (6 bases). Source: peripheral blood, taken 28 days after the second AZD1222 dose. The CDR3: CASSLTGYTEAFF. The CDR3 DNA follows: TGTGCCAGCAGTCTAACAGGGTACACTGAAGCTTTCTTT.